A single T cell receptor beta chain is shown here with its context. The CDR3 has 18 residues. This entry belongs to a study of cytomegalovirus exposure and HLA in healthy donors. Primers included in the PCR were 60 Vbeta and 13 Jbeta primers. TCRdb keeps only in-frame clones here, not all; method: immunoSEQ multiplex PCR. The profile shows about 250,000 clones, roughly 73% of them singletons. Sequenced sample: PBMCs. This sequence was found in a boy between 5 and 17 years old in good health and CMV-seronegative. The gene calls are TRBV23-1 and TRBJ2-5; no clear D. The J call may be in error: the DNA end matches TRBJ2-7 better. TRBV23-1 is an ORF; its function is uncertain. The CDR3 nucleotides are TGCGCCAGCAGTCAATCTTGTCAGGCCTACGTCCCCCCTTACGAGCAGTACTTC. This codes for CASSQSCQAYVPPYEQYF.